This TCR beta chain emerged from a study of Graves' ophthalmopathy and Graves' hyperthyroidism. Overall study results and limits: Among thyroid clonotypes expanded above 0.001 frequency, most also appeared in blood.

Patients were left out if they had other autoimmune diseases, uncontrolled infections, pregnancy or lactation. It was on clinical symptoms, serum thyroxine, TRAb, thyroid ultrasound and orbital computed tomography that diagnosis relied. The authors isolated PBMCs from over 7.5 ml of fresh peripheral blood. Notes on this clonotype: Its antigen is undetermined.

Amplified TCR beta CDR3 regions were obtained using RNA transcripts as template. An opening RT-PCR round employed HTBI primers and preceded a second-round multiplex PCR. TCRdb ran MiXCR on the multiplex PCR reads and lists one entry per CDR3 protein. Counted here are around 600,000 distinct CDR3 sequences, 35% to 50% occurring once; the ten biggest clones make up over 2.5%. The V gene's germline CDR1 is MNHNY and CDR2 SVGAGI (reference sequence). The CDR3 is 15 residues long. The J segment lost 4 bases and the V segment lost 6 bases, leaving 9 bases of the junction unmatched. The sample comprised peripheral blood. The chain carries TRBV6-6 and TRBJ1-5; the match to TRBD1 covers 7 bases. This TCR was recovered from an adult man with Graves' ophthalmopathy. The CDR3 reads CASREGTEYNQPQHF. Here the CDR3 DNA reads TGTGCCAGCAGAGAGGGGACAGAGTATAATCAGCCCCAGCATTTT.